The present T cell receptor (beta chain) was sequenced within a study of blood T cell repertoires in COVID-19. The method was immunoSEQ multiplex PCR; TCRdb's version includes in-frame clones alone and lacks a portion of them. The sample has some 260,000 clones, roughly 91% seen once; the top ten hold about 9.3%. In assigning cohorts, the study relied on participant-reported clinical history. This CDR3 has 16 residues. V was clipped by 0 bases and J by 4 bases, with 15 bases between them. Germline lookup yields CDR1 LNHNV and CDR2 YYDKDF (reference sequence). Input material: PBMCs or T cells enriched from blood (not recorded which). The chain links TRBV15 to TRBJ1-2; D perhaps matches TRBD1 (6 bases). The sequence was obtained from a man in his forties or fifties who had recovered from COVID-19. CDR3: CATSRDLPGAGYGYTF. CDR3 sequence (DNA): TGTGCCACCAGCAGAGATCTTCCAGGGGCGGGCTATGGCTACACCTTC. The full variable domain, rest sourced from reference TRBV15 and TRBJ1-2, is DAMVIQNPRYQVTQFGKPVTLSCSQTLNHNVMYWYQQKSSQAPKLLFHYYDKDFNNEADTPDNFQSRRPNTSFCFLDIRSPGLGDTAMYLCATSRDLPGAGYGYTFGSGTRLTVV.